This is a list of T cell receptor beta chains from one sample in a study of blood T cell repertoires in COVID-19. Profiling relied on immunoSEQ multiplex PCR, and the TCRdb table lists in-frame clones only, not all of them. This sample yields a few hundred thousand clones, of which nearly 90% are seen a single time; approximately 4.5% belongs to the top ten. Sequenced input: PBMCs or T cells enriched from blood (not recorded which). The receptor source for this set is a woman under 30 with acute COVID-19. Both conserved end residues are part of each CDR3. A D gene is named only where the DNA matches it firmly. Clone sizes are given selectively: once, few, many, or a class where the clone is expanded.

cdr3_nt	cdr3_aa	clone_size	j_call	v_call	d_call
TGTGCCAGCAGTTACAACGCGGACAGGCCGCGGCTGTTTTTT	CASSYNADRPRLFF	.	TRBJ1-4	TRBV6-5	TRBD1
TGTGCCAGCAGCTTGCCCGGCAGCGGGAGAAACGAGCAGTACTTC	CASSLPGSGRNEQYF	once	TRBJ2-7	TRBV11-2	TRBD2
TGTGCCAGCAGCTTGGCGCGGGGGACTCGGCCAGATACGCAGTATTTT	CASSLARGTRPDTQYF	.	TRBJ2-3	TRBV5-6	TRBD2
TGTGCCAGCAGTTTAGGACGACGGGACAGGGTACTCACTGAAGCTTTCTTT	CASSLGRRDRVLTEAFF	.	TRBJ1-1	TRBV27	TRBD1
TGTGCCAGCGAGGCGGGAGACTACAATGAGCAGTTCTTC	CASEAGDYNEQFF	.	TRBJ2-1	TRBV11-3	TRBD2
TGTGCCAGCAGCTACGAGGGACTAGCGGGAGGGTGGAGCACAGATACGCAGTATTTT	CASSYEGLAGGWSTDTQYF	few	TRBJ2-3	TRBV5-4	TRBD2
TGTGCCAGCAGCCCGAGGGGTAGCGGGAGCTCAGATACGCAGTATTTT	CASSPRGSGSSDTQYF	.	TRBJ2-3	TRBV5-4	TRBD2
TGTGCCTGTACCGGGACAGTTATCACAGATACGCAGTATTTT	CACTGTVITDTQYF	.	TRBJ2-3	TRBV30	TRBD1
TGTGCCAGCAGCTTAGTAGGAGCGGGAGTTCGGGGCGTCTCAGATACGCAGTATTTT	CASSLVGAGVRGVSDTQYF	.	TRBJ2-3	TRBV7-6	TRBD2
TGTGCCAGCAGCTTAGTGCCAGACAGGATCTCCTTC	CASSLVPDRISF	.	TRBJ1-2	TRBV11-2	.
TGTGCCAGCAGCGTAGGTGCCGGGACAGGGTTATCACCCCTCCACTTT	CASSVGAGTGLSPLHF	many	TRBJ1-6	TRBV9	TRBD1
TGCGCCAGCTTCGACAGGCCGGGTAGCACAGATACGCAGTATTTT	CASFDRPGSTDTQYF	few	TRBJ2-3	TRBV5-1	.
TGTGCCAGCAGCTTACTTAAAACTGGGGCCAACGTCCTGACTTTC	CASSLLKTGANVLTF	.	TRBJ2-6	TRBV7-9	.